A selection of T cell receptor beta chains follows, all from one sample in a study of persistence of HIV-infected CD4 T cells. Libraries were prepared by immunoSEQ multiplex PCR; TCRdb keeps only in-frame clonotypes and omits some of them. Of 35,000 to 40,000 clones listed, around 80% are singletons. Their specific antigens are unknown. Source: CD4+ T cells sorted from PBMCs after roughly 17-hour stimulation, taken from a patient who received antiretroviral therapy. The source is an adult man with HIV who was CMV-seropositive. The CDR3 runs from the conserved cysteine through the conserved F or W. The order of the fields is V gene, clone size, J gene, D gene, CDR3 DNA, CDR3 protein. D genes are given only for firm matches. For some rows the clone size is stated as once, few or many, or as a class when expanded; others skip it.

TRBV5-1,NA,TRBJ2-1,NA,TGCGCCAGCAGCTTCCTCAATCCCCGCGGTGAGCAGTTCTTC,CASSFLNPRGEQFF
TRBV5-4,NA,TRBJ2-3,TRBD2,TGTGCCAGCAGCCCTGCTAGCGGGGGGGCCGCCGTCACAGATACGCAGTATTTT,CASSPASGGAAVTDTQYF
TRBV27,NA,TRBJ2-2,NA,TGTGCCAGCAGTTTGAGGTCGGGGGACACCGGGGAGCTGTTTTTT,CASSLRSGDTGELFF
TRBV24-1,NA,TRBJ2-1,NA,TGTGCCACCAGTGATTCCGGGACGGCATCCCGATTCTTC,CATSDSGTASRFF
TRBV19,NA,TRBJ2-1,NA,TGTGCCAGTAGTATTGGAGGGTCCTACAATGAGCAGTTCTTC,CASSIGGSYNEQFF
TRBV24-1,NA,TRBJ1-1,NA,TGTGCCACCAGTGTGGGAGAAACTGAAGCTTTCTTT,CATSVGETEAFF
TRBV6-5,once,TRBJ1-2,TRBD1,TGTGCCAGCAGTTACCGCCTATCGTCGGGACAGGGCTACACCTTC,CASSYRLSSGQGYTF
TRBV7-8,NA,TRBJ2-1,TRBD2,TGTGCCAGCAGCCCACAGCGGGGGGTCTACAATGAGCAGTTCTTC,CASSPQRGVYNEQFF
TRBV30,NA,TRBJ1-4,NA,TGTGCCTGGATAAACGGTGAAAAACTGTTTTTT,CAWINGEKLFF
TRBV2,NA,TRBJ2-3,NA,TGTGCCAGCAGTGATGCTGGTATCACGCAGTATTTT,CASSDAGITQYF
TRBV2,NA,TRBJ1-1,TRBD1,TGTGCCAGCACTAAAACCTGGGACAGTGAAGCTTTCTTT,CASTKTWDSEAFF
TRBV3-1/TRBV3-2,NA,TRBJ2-3,NA,TGTGCCAGCAGCCTCTCAGGGGGGGGTACAGATACGCAGTATTTT,CASSLSGGGTDTQYF
TRBV19,NA,TRBJ1-4,NA,TGTGCCAGTAGTAAGGGGATTGAAAAACTGTTTTTT,CASSKGIEKLFF
TRBV5-8,NA,TRBJ2-4,NA,TGTGCCAGCAGCTCCCCTAGAAGGGGCGAAAACATTCAGTACTTC,CASSSPRRGENIQYF
TRBV7-9,NA,TRBJ1-1,TRBD1,TGTGCCAGCAGGGCAGGGGGCGGGACTGAAGCTTTCTTT,CASRAGGGTEAFF
TRBV2,NA,TRBJ1-4,TRBD1,TGTGCCAGCACGTGGGGACAGGGTAATGAAAAACTGTTTTTT,CASTWGQGNEKLFF
TRBV2,NA,TRBJ2-6,TRBD1,TGTGCCAGCAGTGTGCTTAATGTCCGAAGACAGGGGACGGGGGCCAACGTCCTGACTTTC,CASSVLNVRRQGTGANVLTF
TRBV2,NA,TRBJ1-2,NA,TGTGCCAGCAGTGGGGCAGGGGATGGCTACACCTTC,CASSGAGDGYTF
TRBV4-1,once,TRBJ2-1,TRBD1,TGCGCCAGCAGCCAAGAGCCGGGACAGACTTACAATGAGCAGTTCTTC,CASSQEPGQTYNEQFF
TRBV5-1,NA,TRBJ2-1,NA,TGCGCCAGCAGCTTTGGGGGAACGGGCTCCTACAATGAGCAGTTCTTC,CASSFGGTGSYNEQFF
TRBV19,NA,TRBJ1-5,NA,TGTGCCAGTATAACGGCGGCGGAGAGCAATCAGCCCCAGCATTTT,CASITAAESNQPQHF
TRBV3-1/TRBV3-2,NA,TRBJ2-2,NA,TGTGCCAGCAGGCTCAATACGGGGTCCGGGGAGCTGTTTTTT,CASRLNTGSGELFF
TRBV5-1,NA,TRBJ2-4,NA,TGCGCCAGCAGCTTGGGAGGGAAAAACATTCAGTACTTC,CASSLGGKNIQYF
TRBV7-2,NA,TRBJ2-1,NA,TGTGCCAGCAGCTTAGTACCTAGCGCAGGGGAGCAGTTCTTC,CASSLVPSAGEQFF
TRBV27,NA,TRBJ1-1,NA,TGTGCCAGCAGTTTAACAGGGACCACTGAAGCTTTCTTT,CASSLTGTTEAFF
TRBV13,NA,TRBJ2-1,TRBD1,TGTGCCAGCAGCGGCAACAGGGGCTCCTACAATGAGCAGTTCTTC,CASSGNRGSYNEQFF
TRBV27,once,TRBJ2-6,NA,TGTGCCAGCAGTTTATCGAGGGTTGGGGCCAACGTCCTGACTTTC,CASSLSRVGANVLTF
TRBV6-5,NA,TRBJ2-1,NA,TGTGCCAGCAGTTTTGAGGCCAGAGAGGCCTACAATGAGCAGTTCTTC,CASSFEAREAYNEQFF
TRBV4-1,NA,TRBJ2-3,NA,TGCGCCAGCAGCCAAGAGGTGAAGCGGAGAGGGGATACGCAGTATTTT,CASSQEVKRRGDTQYF
TRBV25-1,NA,TRBJ2-3,TRBD2,TGTGCCAGCTCGACTAGCGGGGTGACAGATACGCAGTATTTT,CASSTSGVTDTQYF
TRBV7-8,NA,TRBJ1-5,TRBD1,TGTGCCAGCAGCCAGTTCGACAGGGGACCAGGTCAGCCCCAGCATTTT,CASSQFDRGPGQPQHF
TRBV18,NA,TRBJ1-6,TRBD1,TGTGCCAGCTCACTACAGGGGAGTAATTCACCCCTCCACTTT,CASSLQGSNSPLHF
TRBV5-1,NA,TRBJ2-2,NA,TGCGCCAGCAGTTGGGGCTGGACGGACAACACCGGGGAGCTGTTTTTT,CASSWGWTDNTGELFF
TRBV7-2,NA,TRBJ2-6,TRBD1,TGTGCCAGCAGCTACTTCCCGGGACAGGGGGCGGGGGCCAACGTCCTGACTTTC,CASSYFPGQGAGANVLTF
TRBV19,NA,TRBJ2-7,NA,TGTGCCAGTAGTGACGGCAGAAACTACGAGCAGTACTTC,CASSDGRNYEQYF
TRBV28,NA,TRBJ1-2,NA,TGTGCCAGCAGACGGACGGGCTATGGCTACACCTTC,CASRRTGYGYTF
TRBV2,few,TRBJ2-5,NA,TGTGCCAGCAGTGGTGAAAGAAAGTCCCAGTACTTC,CASSGERKSQYF
TRBV6-5,once,TRBJ2-3,NA,TGTGCCAGCAGGGGGCACGGGCTAAGCACAGATACGCAGTATTTT,CASRGHGLSTDTQYF
TRBV2,NA,TRBJ1-2,TRBD1,TGTGCCAGCAGTGAAGCACTAGGGACAGGGGGCAGCTATGGCTACACCTTC,CASSEALGTGGSYGYTF
TRBV6-5,NA,TRBJ1-1,NA,TGTGCCAGCATCGACTCGGGGTGGGGGATGCAAGCTTTCTTT,CASIDSGWGMQAFF
TRBV9,once,TRBJ1-1,NA,TGTGCCAGCAGCTCCTTCATTGAGGGCGGCCACACTGAAGCTTTCTTT,CASSSFIEGGHTEAFF
TRBV9,NA,TRBJ1-3,TRBD1,TGTGCCAGCAGCGTAGCCCCCGGACAGGGGTCACAGGGAAACACCATATATTTT,CASSVAPGQGSQGNTIYF
TRBV6-1,NA,TRBJ2-7,NA,TGTGCCAGCAGTGAGGTCGGCAGGGGAAATAGGTACGAGCAGTACTTC,CASSEVGRGNRYEQYF
TRBV7-6,once,TRBJ2-2,NA,TGTGCCAGCGGAGGACGGCAGGCCGGGGAGCTGTTTTTT,CASGGRQAGELFF
TRBV7-9,NA,TRBJ1-1,NA,TGTGCCAGCAGCCCGCCTGGGCCAAGAGGAACCACTGAAGCTTTCTTT,CASSPPGPRGTTEAFF
TRBV14,NA,TRBJ2-1,NA,TGTGCCAGCAGCCTCCCCGTCGTGGCGGCAGCCTACAATGAGCAGTTCTTC,CASSLPVVAAAYNEQFF
TRBV7-9,NA,TRBJ2-6,NA,TGTGCCAGCAGCCCATTTTTAACGTCTGGGGCCAACGTCCTGACTTTC,CASSPFLTSGANVLTF
TRBV3-1/TRBV3-2,NA,TRBJ1-2,NA,TGTGCCAGCAGCCGGGAACGGACGGGAAACTATGGCTACACCTTC,CASSRERTGNYGYTF
TRBV6-5,medium-sized,TRBJ1-1,NA,TGTGCCAGCAGTAATTACAGAGAGCCCAACACTGAAGCTTTCTTT,CASSNYREPNTEAFF
TRBV6-5,NA,TRBJ1-5,TRBD1,TGTGCCAGCAGGACAGGGGGCTTGAATCAGCCCCAGCATTTT,CASRTGGLNQPQHF
TRBV2,NA,TRBJ2-7,NA,TGTGCCAGCAGCCTGGGGGCGGGCTACGAGCAGTACTTC,CASSLGAGYEQYF
TRBV28,NA,TRBJ2-1,TRBD2,TGTGCCAGCAGCCCGACTAGCGGGGTTAGCTCCTACAATGAGCAGTTCTTC,CASSPTSGVSSYNEQFF
TRBV20-1,NA,TRBJ2-4,NA,TGCAGTGCTAGTTTCGGGACCCAGAGTAACATTCAGTACTTC,CSASFGTQSNIQYF